These T cell receptor beta chains were read from a single sample in a study of early T cells in non-severe SARS-CoV-2 infection. TCRdb ran MiXCR on the 5' RACE reads and lists one entry per CDR3 protein. This table holds 25,000 to 35,000 distinct CDR3 sequences, roughly 5.8% found once. Specimen: whole blood. The receptors derive from an adult who was a healthcare worker with PCR-confirmed SARS-CoV-2 infection or an uninfected control (not recorded which). The CDR3 runs from the conserved cysteine through the conserved F or W. Fields, in order: V gene, D gene, J gene, clone size, CDR3 DNA, CDR3 protein. D genes are given only for firm matches. Size tells how often a clone was seen (once, few, many) or the class of an expanded clone, and some rows leave it out.

>TRBV12-3/TRBV12-4|-|TRBJ1-1|once
TGTGCCAGCAGTTCATTGCGGGAACAGAGTGGGAACACTGAAGCTTTCTTT
CASSSLREQSGNTEAFF
>TRBV7-3|-|TRBJ2-1|many
TGTGCCAGCAGCTTAGGGCCTGGGTCTAGCTCCTACAATGAGCAGTTCTTC
CASSLGPGSSSYNEQFF
>TRBV11-1|-|TRBJ2-7|many
TGTGCCAGCAGCTTAGCGGGGCCTCCCTCCTCGCCCTACGAGCAGTACTTC
CASSLAGPPSSPYEQYF
>TRBV3-1|TRBD2|TRBJ2-1|many
TGTGCCAGCAGCCAGCGACTAGCGGGAAGTGAGCAGTTCTTC
CASSQRLAGSEQFF
>TRBV5-1|-|TRBJ2-2|many
TGCGCCAGCAGCTTTGGAGCGGGCCTGGCAACCGGGGAGCTGTTTTTT
CASSFGAGLATGELFF
>TRBV20-1|-|TRBJ2-3|many
TGCAGTGCTAGAGAAGTACAGGGTGGCACAGATACGCAGTATTTT
CSAREVQGGTDTQYF
>TRBV7-3|-|TRBJ2-5|many
TGTGCCAGCAGCTTAAGGGGGGCGGAGACCCAGTACTTC
CASSLRGAETQYF
>TRBV5-1|-|TRBJ2-7|-
TGCGCCAGCACCCTGGGCGGAGTAAGCAACGAGCAGTACTTC
CASTLGGVSNEQYF
>TRBV27|-|TRBJ1-2|-
TGTGCCAGCAGTCTGATGAGGGGGGCTAAGGACTATGGCTACACCTTC
CASSLMRGAKDYGYTF
>TRBV7-9|-|TRBJ2-7|many
TGTGCCAGCAGCTTAGCCAGGGATGGCGAGCAGTACTTC
CASSLARDGEQYF
>TRBV27|-|TRBJ2-3|many
TGTGCCAGCATGGCTAGCACAGATACGCAGTATTTT
CASMASTDTQYF
>TRBV24-1|TRBD1|TRBJ2-5|many
TGTGCCACCAGTGACTCAGACAGGGTTAGAGGCGGGACCCAGTACTTC
CATSDSDRVRGGTQYF
>TRBV7-8|-|TRBJ1-5|many
TGTGCCAGCAGCTCTGAGACAGGTAGCAATCAGCCCCAGCATTTT
CASSSETGSNQPQHF
>TRBV15|TRBD1|TRBJ1-1|many
TGTGCCACCAGCAGAGCAGGGGGCGCGGGCACTGAAGCTTTCTTT
CATSRAGGAGTEAFF
>TRBV29-1|-|TRBJ2-1|many
TGCAGCGTTGACGAAGGGGACGAGCAGTTCTTC
CSVDEGDEQFF
>TRBV20-1|-|TRBJ2-7|few
TGCAGTGCTCCCGGTTTTAGCTCCTACGAGCAGTACTTC
CSAPGFSSYEQYF
>TRBV5-1|-|TRBJ1-5|-
TGCGCCAGCAGCCTCGGCCAAAGCGGCAATCAGCCCCAGCATTTT
CASSLGQSGNQPQHF
>TRBV9|-|TRBJ2-3|few
TGTGCCAGCAGCGGCGGGCCCCAGGTGGTAGCCCCAGATACGCAGTATTTT
CASSGGPQVVAPDTQYF
>TRBV7-9|-|TRBJ1-2|-
TGTGCCAGCAGCTTAGAGACAGATAACTATGGCTACACCTTC
CASSLETDNYGYTF
>TRBV7-2|-|TRBJ1-3|many
TGTGCCAGCAGCTTAGTGGCGGATTCTGGAAACACCATATATTTT
CASSLVADSGNTIYF
>TRBV6-5|TRBD1|TRBJ1-2|many
TGTGCCAGCAGGAAACAGGGGGCGGGTGGCTACACCTTC
CASRKQGAGGYTF
>TRBV12-3/TRBV12-4|-|TRBJ2-7|-
TGTGCCAGCAGTTTCGGGGGGGGACAGGGCAACTTC
CASSFGGGQGNF
>TRBV18|-|TRBJ1-3|many
TGTGCCAGCTCACTTGGACCCCACTCTGGAAACACCATATATTTT
CASSLGPHSGNTIYF
>TRBV18|TRBD1|TRBJ1-4|few
TGTGCCAGCTCGTACAGGGGGCGGTTGTCCCACGAAAAACTGTTTTTT
CASSYRGRLSHEKLFF
>TRBV24-1|TRBD1|TRBJ1-5|many
TGTGCCACCAGTGAGGACAGGGAGGGGAATCAGCCCCAGCATTTT
CATSEDREGNQPQHF
>TRBV5-1|-|TRBJ2-1|few
TGCGCCAGCAGCAGCAGGGATCTCAATGAGCAGTTCTTC
CASSSRDLNEQFF
>TRBV7-8|-|TRBJ2-7|many
TGTGCCAGCAGCTTCGGGGAGGCGGGCGCTTCCGAGCAGTACTTC
CASSFGEAGASEQYF
>TRBV7-2|TRBD1|TRBJ2-2|many
TGTGCCAGCAGCTTAAGGTGGGCGCCGGGACAGGGGAACACCGGGGAGCTGTTTTTT
CASSLRWAPGQGNTGELFF
>TRBV6-6|TRBD2|TRBJ2-3|-
TGTGCCAGCTTTCGACGGGGGGACACAGATACGCAGTATTTT
CASFRRGDTDTQYF
>TRBV4-2|-|TRBJ2-3|-
TGTGCCAGCAGCCCTCCCGGGAGAGGGGATACGCAGTATTTT
CASSPPGRGDTQYF
>TRBV4-3|TRBD2|TRBJ2-2|few
TGCGCCAGCAGCCATGCGATGGGACTAGCGGGGGGCCCAGGCGGGGAGCTGTTTTTT
CASSHAMGLAGGPGGELFF
>TRBV7-2|TRBD1|TRBJ2-5|many
TGTGCCAGCAGTTACCAAGTGAAGGGGGCCCGAGAGACCCAGTACTTC
CASSYQVKGARETQYF
>TRBV6-6|TRBD2|TRBJ2-1|many
TGTGCCAGCAGCCCCGGGCGGACTAGCGGGGGAAATGAGCAGTTCTTC
CASSPGRTSGGNEQFF
>TRBV11-2|-|TRBJ1-4|many
TGTGCCAGCAGCTTCAAATCAACTAATGAAAAACTGTTTTTT
CASSFKSTNEKLFF
>TRBV12-3/TRBV12-4|-|TRBJ1-2|many
TGTGCCAGCCGCCCTCCAGGGGTCCCTAACTATGGCTACACCTTC
CASRPPGVPNYGYTF
>TRBV13|TRBD2|TRBJ2-1|many
TGTGCCAGCAGCTCGGGACTAGCGGTCAATGAGCAGTTCTTC
CASSSGLAVNEQFF
>TRBV5-1|-|TRBJ2-5|many
TGCGCCAGCAGCTTGGCGGCAGCTATAGGGGAGACCCAGTACTTC
CASSLAAAIGETQYF
>TRBV25-1|-|TRBJ2-1|many
TGTGCCAGCAGTGAACGGCGGGACCCCCCTTCCAATGAGCAGTTCTTC
CASSERRDPPSNEQFF
>TRBV28|TRBD1|TRBJ1-2|few
TGTGCCAGCACCGGGAGGCAGGGGGATGGCTACACCTTC
CASTGRQGDGYTF
>TRBV5-8|-|TRBJ1-2|many
TGTGCCAGCAGCTTGCTAGGGGACTATGGCTACACCTTC
CASSLLGDYGYTF
>TRBV6-6|-|TRBJ2-2|-
TGTGCCAGCAGACATTCCACGAACACCGGGGAGCTGTTTTTT
CASRHSTNTGELFF
>TRBV28|-|TRBJ2-3|many
TGTGCCAGCAGCCGCGTCGCAGATACGCAGTATTTT
CASSRVADTQYF
>TRBV12-3/TRBV12-4|-|TRBJ2-1|many
TGTGCCAGCAGCCTAACAACTTACAATGAGCAGTTCTTC
CASSLTTYNEQFF
>TRBV6-7|TRBD1|TRBJ1-5|many
TGTGCCAGCAGTTACGCAGGACAGGGAGGCAATCAGCCCCAGCATTTT
CASSYAGQGGNQPQHF
>TRBV12-3/TRBV12-4|-|TRBJ1-5|many
TGTGCCAGCAGTTTACGACTAAAGAATCAGCCCCAGCATTTT
CASSLRLKNQPQHF